Listed here are 9 T cell receptor beta chains from one sample, sequenced in a study of Ad26.COV2.S vaccination and SARS-CoV-2 variants. Treatment noted: about 20 received Ad26.COV2.S at low or high dose, single or two shots; roughly 5 received placebo; per-sample allocation not given. Sampling was performed 63 days after the first vaccine or placebo injection. Profiled with immunoSEQ multiplex PCR; TCRdb holds only in-frame clones, not every one. The data contain 300,000 to 350,000 clones, 88% of them seen just once; the ten biggest clones take up 6.4%. The specimen was peripheral blood, collected in a trial of Ad26.COV2.S vaccine versus placebo. The receptor set was obtained from a person aged 18 to 65 who received the Ad26.COV2.S COVID-19 vaccine or a placebo.

V usage is TRBV6-2 or TRBV6-3 and J usage is TRBJ1-5, with 10 nucleotides matching TRBD1. The CDR3 covers 19 residues. Germline values: CDR1 MNHEY, CDR2 SVGEGT. V lost 4 bases, J lost 1 base, and 13 bases stayed unmatched. The CDR3 DNA reads as TGTGCCAGCAGTTCAAATATATGGGGGGACAGGGGAAGCAATCAGCCCCAGCATTTT. Translated, it gives CASSSNIWGDRGSNQPQHF.

The chain combines TRBV27 with TRBJ1-2, with 9 bases that match TRBD1. CDR3 length equals 15 residues. The trim removed 6 bases at V and 4 bases at J, leaving 9 bases unmatched. Germline CDR1 is MNHEY and CDR2 is SMNVEV (reference sequence). The CDR3 here is CASSRTGVHIYGYTF. The CDR3 nucleotides are TGTGCCAGCAGCCGGACAGGGGTTCATATCTATGGCTACACCTTC.

This chain connects TRBV5-6 to TRBJ1-2; TRBD1 matches at 9 bases. The ends lost 5 bases at V and 4 bases at J; junction bases unmatched: 6. The CDR3 is 14 residues long. Germline V gene data show CDR1 as SGHDT and CDR2 as YYEEEE. In nucleotides, the CDR3 is TGTGCCAGCAGACCAACAGGGGGCGCCTATGGCTACACCTTC. Encoded protein: CASRPTGGAYGYTF.

The CDR3: CASSLMSRGNYEQYF. DNA for the CDR3: TGTGCCAGCAGCTTAATGAGCCGCGGGAACTACGAGCAGTACTTC. The gene calls are TRBV7-3 and TRBJ2-7; tentative D call: TRBD2 (6 bases). V lost 1 base and J 3 bases, leaving 13 bases between the germline ends. CDR1 is SGHTA and CDR2 is FQGTGA in the germline V gene. This CDR3 contains 15 residues.

V and J are TRBV4-3 and TRBJ1-5; D possibly corresponds to TRBD1 (6 bases). The V end lost 0 bases, the J end lost 3 bases, and 18 bases lay between the germline ends. This CDR3 spans 18 amino acids. Germline V gives CDR1 LGHNA, CDR2 YSLEER. CDR3 DNA: TGCGCCAGCAGCCAAGAGTTGGCACAGGGCAACCCCAATCAGCCCCAGCATTTT. Residues: CASSQELAQGNPNQPQHF.

J is TRBJ2-3 and V is TRBV30, with D perhaps TRBD2 (6 bases). CDR3 length equals 14 residues. Germline CDR1 and CDR2: GTSNPN and SVGIG (reference sequence). V lost 4 bases and J lost 3, with 14 bases in between. CDR3 region: CAWKLGGRTDTQYF. In nucleotides, the CDR3 is TGTGCCTGGAAATTGGGGGGTCGTACAGATACGCAGTATTTT.

The chain recombines TRBV4-3 with TRBJ1-5; D is undetermined. The CDR3 length is 13 residues. Looked up from germline, CDR1 is LGHNA and CDR2 is YSLEER. V was cut by 1 base and J by 7 bases, with 8 bases left in between. CDR3 residues: CASSQAFSQPQHF. The CDR3 region has the DNA TGCGCCAGCAGCCAAGCTTTCTCCCAGCCCCAGCATTTT.

This chain links TRBV28 with TRBJ2-7; 9 nucleotides match TRBD1. The CDR3 sequence is 15 residues long. The ends lost 5 bases at V and 7 bases at J; junction bases unmatched: 12. Germline assignment: CDR1 MDHEN and CDR2 SYDVKM. CDR3 sequence reads: CASSPRGTGSWEQYF. The CDR3 region has the DNA TGTGCCAGCAGTCCTCGAGGGACAGGGTCGTGGGAGCAGTACTTC.

The chain combines TRBV7-2 with TRBJ2-2, with D perhaps assigned TRBD1 or TRBD2 (5 bases each). The CDR3 sequence is 17 residues long. V was shortened by 6 bases and J by 6 bases, with 23 bases between the two germline ends. Germline CDR1 is SGHTA and CDR2 is FQGNSA. CDR3 sequence: CASSYGAPGYYPGELFF. CDR3 nucleotides: TGTGCCAGCAGTTACGGGGCTCCAGGGTATTATCCCGGGGAGCTGTTTTTT.